The TCR beta chain under discussion was sequenced for a study of T cell responses to AZD1222 COVID-19 vaccine. V shed 4 bases and J 0 bases; nucleotides not matched to a gene: 5. This CDR3 has 16 residues. Generated by immunoSEQ multiplex PCR, the TCRdb table keeps only in-frame clones and is missing some. The sample carries around 120,000 clones, 92% recorded once. The TCR sequence derives from an adult in good health. The sample consisted of peripheral blood, taken on day 0 of AZD1222 vaccination. The V call is TRBV23-1, the J call TRBJ1-5; 8 bases are a match to TRBD1. TRBV23-1 counts as an open reading frame of uncertain function. In DNA, the CDR3 is TGCGCCAGCAGTCCGACAGGGGTCAATAGCAATCAGCCCCAGCATTTT. Its translation is CASSPTGVNSNQPQHF.